This TCR beta chain derives from a study of T cell changes during pregnancy in multiple sclerosis. Trimming cost V 1 base and J 9 bases; bases outside gene matches: 5. The CDR3 covers 15 residues. The germline V gene has CDR1 MNHNS and CDR2 SASEGT. This table comes from immunoSEQ multiplex PCR, and its TCRdb copy is limited to in-frame clones, with some not included. The sample lists about 85,000 clones, 90% to 95% occurring once. The receptor comes from a female donor with multiple sclerosis, enrolled in a pregnancy study. The specimen comprised peripheral blood, sampled in the first trimester of pregnancy. The J gene is TRBJ2-1, the V gene TRBV6-1; the match to TRBD2 covers 11 bases. The CDR3 loop reads CASSEVGLAGGEQFF. The DNA of the CDR3 is TGTGCCAGCAGTGAAGTTGGTCTAGCGGGAGGTGAGCAGTTCTTC.